A selection of T cell receptor beta chains follows, all from one sample in a study of blood T cell repertoires in COVID-19. Generated by immunoSEQ multiplex PCR, the TCRdb table keeps only in-frame clones and is missing some. This sample has about 400,000 clones, with around 89% found just once. The sample comprised peripheral blood. Receptors originate from a man between 40 and 49 years old with acute or convalescent COVID-19. Each CDR3 is given with its conserved first and last residue. A D gene is named only where the DNA matches it firmly. Clone sizes are given selectively: once, few, many, or a class where the clone is expanded.

CASSWTREAGELFF,TGTGCCAGCAGCTGGACCAGGGAGGCCGGGGAGCTGTTTTTT,TRBJ2-2,.,.,TRBV4-2
CASNPGQAKNIQYF,TGTGCCAGCAACCCAGGGCAGGCCAAAAACATTCAGTACTTC,TRBJ2-4,.,.,TRBV2
CASFDRDNYGYTF,TGTGCCAGCTTCGACAGGGATAACTATGGCTACACCTTC,TRBJ1-2,.,TRBD1,TRBV18
CASSEAGRTGVNEQFF,TGTGCCAGCAGTGAAGCGGGGAGGACAGGGGTTAATGAGCAGTTCTTC,TRBJ2-1,.,TRBD1,TRBV6-1
CASSNRGTQYF,TGTGCCAGCAGCAATAGGGGGACCCAGTACTTC,TRBJ2-5,.,.,TRBV7-9
CASSLARAGTASTNEKLFF,TGTGCCAGCAGCCTAGCACGGGCCGGGACAGCATCAACTAATGAAAAACTGTTTTTT,TRBJ1-4,.,TRBD1,TRBV7-8
CASSQEGEGIVDTQYF,TGTGCCAGCAGCCAAGAGGGGGAGGGTATAGTAGATACGCAGTATTTT,TRBJ2-3,.,TRBD2,TRBV4-2
CASSRDRASTDTQYF,TGTGCCAGCAGTAGGGACAGGGCTAGCACAGATACGCAGTATTTT,TRBJ2-3,.,TRBD1,TRBV6-5
CASSLAGRETYNEQFF,TGTGCCAGCAGCTTAGCCGGGCGGGAGACCTACAATGAGCAGTTCTTC,TRBJ2-1,.,TRBD2,TRBV7-8
CASSLARGPGDTQYF,TGTGCCAGCAGCTTAGCGCGGGGGCCGGGAGATACGCAGTATTTT,TRBJ2-3,.,.,TRBV7-8
CASSSYRDRDVHEQYF,TGTGCCAGCAGCTCGTACCGGGACAGGGACGTCCACGAGCAGTACTTC,TRBJ2-7,.,TRBD1,TRBV7-9
CASSSKQSQPQHF,TGTGCCAGCAGTTCAAAACAGAGTCAGCCCCAGCATTTT,TRBJ1-5,few,.,TRBV12-3/TRBV12-4